Sequencing of this T cell receptor (beta chain) was carried out in a study of Graves' ophthalmopathy and Graves' hyperthyroidism. At the level of the study: Researchers classed hyperthyroidism as stable given no ophthalmopathy within 18 months of follow-up.

The sequenced template was RNA, covering the TCR beta CDR3 region. RT-PCR was first run with HTBI primers, then multiplex PCR in a second round. TCRdb analysed the multiplex PCR reads with MiXCR anew, one entry per CDR3 protein. The table includes about 500,000 distinct CDR3 sequences, roughly 40% detected once. Study-level results: A majority of expanded thyroid clonotypes exceeding 0.001 frequency were likewise present in blood. The model predicted progression of ophthalmopathy with a sensitivity of roughly 70%, and its specificity was approximately 77%.

CDR3 length: 15 residues. Between the trimmed V and J ends, which lost 0 bases and 1 base, there was a span of 10 bases. The germline CDR1 and CDR2 sequences are SGHRS and YFSETQ. Hyperthyroidism cases were recent diagnoses of under 2 months' duration in people aged 18 to 65. This clonotype came up many times. Its antigen is undetermined. The clonotype was recovered from an adult man with Graves' hyperthyroidism. V usage is TRBV5-1 and J usage is TRBJ1-1; D unclear. Specimen: peripheral blood or thyroid tissue (not recorded which). The CDR3 loop is CASSLGQQQNTEAFF. CDR3 in DNA: TGCGCCAGCAGCTTGGGGCAGCAACAGAACACTGAAGCTTTCTTT.